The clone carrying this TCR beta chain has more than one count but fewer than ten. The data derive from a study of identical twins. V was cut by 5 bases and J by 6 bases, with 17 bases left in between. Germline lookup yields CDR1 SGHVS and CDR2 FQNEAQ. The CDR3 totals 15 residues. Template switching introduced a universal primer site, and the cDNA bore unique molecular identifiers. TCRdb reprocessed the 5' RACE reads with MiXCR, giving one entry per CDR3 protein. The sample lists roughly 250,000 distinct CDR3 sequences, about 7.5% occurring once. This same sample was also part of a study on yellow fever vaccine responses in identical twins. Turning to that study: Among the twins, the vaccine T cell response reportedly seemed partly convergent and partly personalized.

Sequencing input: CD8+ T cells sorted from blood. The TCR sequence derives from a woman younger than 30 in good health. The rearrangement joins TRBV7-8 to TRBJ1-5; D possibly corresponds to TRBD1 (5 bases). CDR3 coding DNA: TGTGCCAGCAGCCCAGGACGACATCAGGGTCAGCCCCAGCATTTT. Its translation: CASSPGRHQGQPQHF. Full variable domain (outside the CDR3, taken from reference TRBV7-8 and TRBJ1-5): GAGVSQSPRYKVAKRGQDVALRCDPISGHVSLFWYQQALGQGPEFLTYFQNEAQLDKSGLPSDRFFAERPEGSVSTLKIQRTQQEDSAVYLCASSPGRHQGQPQHFGDGTRLSIL.